This entry lists 11 T cell receptor beta chains sequenced from one sample in a study of T cells after somatic rescue of genetic block. Only in-frame clones appear in the TCRdb table, and some are missing; sequencing was by immunoSEQ multiplex PCR. This table holds roughly 15,000 clones, approximately 70% found once. The sample was peripheral blood mononuclear cells (PBMCs). The receptor source for this set is a boy aged 5-17 years.

The gene calls are TRBV6-5 and TRBJ1-2; 7 bases are shared with TRBD1. Trimming took 3 bases from V and 5 from J; bases not matched to a gene: 9. This CDR3 contains 15 residues. Germline V gene data show CDR1 as MNHEY and CDR2 as SVGAGI. CDR3 sequence: CASSYGGGARYGYTF. The CDR3 coding sequence is TGTGCCAGCAGTTATGGAGGGGGCGCGAGGTATGGCTACACCTTC.

The chain has TRBV5-1 and TRBJ1-5; the match to TRBD1 covers 9 bases. Germline-derived CDR1 and CDR2 are SGHRS and YFSETQ. The CDR3 spans 15 residues. Trimming took 4 bases from V and 7 from J; bases not matched to a gene: 9. CDR3 sequence: CASSEGQGINQPQHF. The CDR3 DNA reads TGCGCCAGCAGCGAGGGACAGGGCATAAACCAGCCCCAGCATTTT.

The chain combines TRBV6-1 with TRBJ2-1, with TRBD2 matching over 8 bases. This CDR3 region has 15 residues. From germline, CDR1 is MNHNS and CDR2 SASEGT. V was clipped by 2 bases and J by 3 bases; unmatched bases: 3. The CDR3: CASSEMSGSYNEQFF. In nucleotides, the CDR3 is TGTGCCAGCAGTGAAATGAGCGGGAGCTACAATGAGCAGTTCTTC.

The chain carries TRBV7-3 and TRBJ2-1; TRBD2 aligns across 9 bases. Per the germline V gene, CDR1 is SGHTA and CDR2 is FQGTGA. V lost 1 base, J lost 4 bases, and 5 bases stayed unmatched. CDR3 length: 16 residues. CDR3 sequence (DNA): TGTGCCAGCAGCTTAATAGCGGGAGTGGTATACAATGAGCAGTTCTTC. Protein sequence: CASSLIAGVVYNEQFF.

The DNA for the CDR3 is TGTGCCAGCAGCGCCGGGAGGCAGGACATCATAATGTATGGCTACACCTTC. It specifies CASSAGRQDIIMYGYTF. The chain couples TRBV11-3 to TRBJ1-2, with D possibly matching TRBD1 (5 bases). The CDR3 totals 17 residues. The V gene lost 5 bases and the J gene lost 5 bases, with 24 bases spanning the gap. The germline V gene encodes CDR1 SGHNT and CDR2 YENEEA. The full variable domain, its missing parts supplied by reference TRBV11-3 and TRBJ1-2, is EAGVVQSPRYKIIEKKQPVAFWCNPISGHNTLYWYLQNLGQGPELLIRYENEEAVDDSQLPKDRFSAERLKGVDSTLKIQPAELGDSAVYLCASSAGRQDIIMYGYTFGSGTRLTVV.

CDR3 loop: CASKLAPGGEQYF. The CDR3 region has the DNA TGTGCCAGCAAGCTAGCGCCGGGGGGCGAGCAGTACTTC. The V gene is TRBV6-6, the J gene TRBJ2-7, with 7 bases matching TRBD2. J was trimmed by 6 bases and V by 7 bases; bases with no gene match: 9. CDR3 length: 13 amino acids. Germline-derived CDR1 and CDR2 are MNHNY and SVGAGI (reference sequence).

V usage is TRBV6-5 and J usage is TRBJ2-1; no firm D call. CDR1 is MNHEY and CDR2 is SVGAGI in the germline V gene. V lost 5 bases to trimming and J lost 2 bases, with 13 bases between them. The CDR3 has 15 amino acids. DNA of the CDR3: TGTGCCAGCAGTAGCGACGGATTCCCCTACAATGAGCAGTTCTTC. Translation: CASSSDGFPYNEQFF.

J is TRBJ2-5 and V is TRBV10-2; no definite D call. Trimming cost V 3 bases and J 5 bases, with 4 bases left between them. The CDR3 runs to 11 residues. CDR1 and CDR2 from the germline V gene are WSHSY and SAAADI. The CDR3 is CASSDFETQYF. CDR3 nucleotides: TGCGCCAGCAGTGATTTCGAGACCCAGTACTTC.

The CDR3 protein is CASSPGHLYEQYF. In DNA, the CDR3 is TGTGCCAGCTCACCGGGACACCTCTACGAGCAGTACTTC. The chain employs TRBV18 and TRBJ2-7; D perhaps matches TRBD1 (6 bases). Germline V gene lookup returns CDR1 KGHSH and CDR2 LQKENI. This CDR3 is 13 amino acids long. V was pared by 3 bases and J by 3 bases, with 9 bases between.

The sample holds a few counts of this clone. V gene TRBV5-6 combines with J gene TRBJ2-2; D not resolved. Looked up from germline, CDR1 is SGHDT and CDR2 is YYEEEE. The V and J ends lost 0 bases and 0 bases respectively, with 3 bases between them. The CDR3 runs 14 residues. CDR3 bases: TGTGCCAGCAGCTTGGAAGCGAACACCGGGGAGCTGTTTTTT. Residues: CASSLEANTGELFF.

The genes are TRBV5-6 and TRBJ1-2, with 8 nucleotides matching TRBD1. Trimming at V came to 3 bases and at J to 5 bases, leaving 9 bases not matched to a gene. CDR1 is SGHDT and CDR2 is YYEEEE in the germline V gene. The CDR3 is made up of 15 amino acids. The CDR3 coding sequence is TGTGCCAGCAGCTATCCGACAGGGGTTGTATATGGCTACACCTTC. The encoded protein is CASSYPTGVVYGYTF.